Sequencing of this T cell receptor beta chain was carried out in a study of cytomegalovirus exposure and HLA in healthy donors. Overall study results and limits: An analysis was carried out later, and it reportedly showed fewer N-insertions in an Asian-associated ancestry cluster than the approximately 660-donor mean. Earlier analysis yielded a pattern in which most TCR beta V segments were productive about 90% or about 30% of the time. The study labeled roughly 160 TCR beta chains cytomegalovirus-associated. Analysis was carried out at a later point, and it linked a missense DCLRE1C variant to TCR beta V- and J-gene trimming.

Vbeta (60) and Jbeta (13) primers were used in the PCR. Data came from immunoSEQ multiplex PCR; TCRdb stores just in-frame clones and leaves some out. The sample has more than 95,000 clones. With respect to this clone: The antigen is not known.

This sequence was found in a man aged 35-49 years in good health and CMV-seronegative. The sequenced sample was PBMCs.

This CDR3 reads CASSIDGTALEVYEQYF. The CDR3 region has the DNA TGTGCCAGTAGTATTGATGGGACAGCCCTCGAGGTCTACGAGCAGTACTTC. The chain links TRBV19 to TRBJ2-7; TRBD1 agrees at 7 bases. Germline V gives CDR1 LNHDA, CDR2 SQIVND (reference sequence). J was trimmed by 3 bases and V by 3 bases; bases with no gene match: 14. The CDR3 totals 17 residues.